This passage covers 25 T cell receptor beta chains from one sample sequenced in a study of blood T cells in healthy people across ages. Together with a sample-barcoded 5' primer, a J-beta primer mix was included in a second PCR lasting about 7 to 11 cycles. MiXCR was run by TCRdb on the 5' RACE reads, yielding one entry per CDR3 protein. This table holds about 640,000 distinct CDR3 sequences, roughly 58% found once. The sample was blood. These receptors were taken from a man between 60 and 70 years old in good health.

The V call is TRBV6-5, the J call TRBJ2-1, with a weak D call TRBD1 (6 bases). The V and J ends lost 6 bases and 4 bases respectively, with 19 bases between them. This CDR3 comprises 16 residues. Germline assignment: CDR1 MNHEY and CDR2 SVGAGI. CDR3 loop: CASSPLHRDKYNEQFF. The CDR3, as DNA: TGTGCCAGCAGCCCACTACACCGGGACAAATACAATGAGCAGTTCTTC.

The chain joins TRBV20-1 to TRBJ1-2, with 8 nucleotides matching TRBD1. V lost 2 bases and J lost 4; bases outside the gene matches: 12. The CDR3 covers 16 residues. Germline assignment: CDR1 DFQATT and CDR2 SNEGSKA (reference sequence). CDR3 bases: TGCAGTGCTAGAATACAGGACAGGGTGAGGGGCTATGGCTACACCTTC. Amino acids: CSARIQDRVRGYGYTF.

This sequence joins TRBV11-2 and TRBJ1-5; possible D gene TRBD1, 5 bases. Deletions cut 5 bases from V and 4 bases from J, with 15 bases between. Per the germline V gene, CDR1 is SGHAT and CDR2 is FQNNGV. This CDR3 comprises 15 residues. The CDR3 nucleotides are TGTGCCAGCAGCCTAACGGCAGGGCTAAATCAGCCCCAGCATTTT. Its protein product is CASSLTAGLNQPQHF.

Turning to this clonotype: A much larger clone differs from this one at a single base, so this may be a read error. The chain is built from TRBV28 and TRBJ1-2, with unresolved D. CDR1 MDHEN and CDR2 SYDVKM come from the germline V gene. The CDR3 is made up of 14 amino acids. DNA for the CDR3: TGTGCCAGCAGCCAGAACGCGAATTGGGTTGGCTGCACCTTC. It encodes CASSQNANWVGCTF.

This clonotype was picked up a small number of times. Here the CDR3 reads CASSQRHRGDVETQYF. Here the CDR3 DNA reads TGCGCCAGCAGCCAGAGACACAGGGGGGATGTAGAGACCCAGTACTTC. The chain couples TRBV4-1 to TRBJ2-5, with 8 positions matching TRBD1. Per germline, CDR1 MGHRA and CDR2 YSYEKL. The CDR3 contains 16 residues. Trimming removed 3 bases from V and 4 bases from J; junction bases left unmatched: 10.

The genes are TRBV4-1 and TRBJ2-1; D gene unclear. Germline CDR1 MGHRA, CDR2 YSYEKL. This CDR3 has 11 amino acids. V was trimmed by 6 bases and J by 6 bases, leaving 6 bases between them. CDR3 amino acids: CASRRFNEQFF. The CDR3 DNA reads TGCGCCAGCAGAAGGTTCAATGAGCAGTTCTTC.

The V call is TRBV7-2, the J call TRBJ1-6, with D unclear. V was shortened by 1 base and J by 5 bases, with 12 bases between the two germline ends. Per the germline V gene, CDR1 is SGHTA and CDR2 is FQGNSA. The CDR3 spans 16 residues. CDR3 coding DNA: TGTGCCAGCAGCTTAGAACGGGTGGTGAATAATTCACCCCTCCACTTT. This gives the protein CASSLERVVNNSPLHF.

This clonotype appeared many times. This chain connects TRBV29-1 to TRBJ2-5; a weak D match, TRBD2 (5 bases). CDR1 SQVTM and CDR2 ANQGSEA come from the germline V gene. Between the trimmed V and J ends, which lost 7 bases and 2 bases, there was a span of 11 bases. This CDR3 comprises 12 residues. The DNA of the CDR3 is TGCAGCGGCCGGACGGGGCAAGAGACCCAGTACTTC. Amino acids: CSGRTGQETQYF.

Turning to this clonotype: One end of the junction does not line up with germline, which may come from a read error. This chain joins TRBV6-2 or TRBV6-3 and TRBJ2-2, with TRBD2 identical over 7 bases. The CDR3 runs to 15 residues. Germline CDR1 is MNHEY and CDR2 is SVGEGT. The CDR3 DNA follows: TGTGCCAGCAGGAGGAGCGGGGCGAACACCGGGGAACTGTTTTTT. As protein: CASRRSGANTGELFF.

The rearrangement joins TRBV5-6 to TRBJ2-5; 8 bases match TRBD2. The CDR3 runs to 18 residues. Per germline, CDR1 SGHDT and CDR2 YYEEEE. The J segment lost 3 bases and the V segment lost 1 base, leaving 14 bases of the junction unmatched. The CDR3 DNA is TGTGCCAGCAGCTTGATGGGGCGCGGGGGGCGAACTGAAGAGACCCAGTACTTC. Translating it yields CASSLMGRGGRTEETQYF.

This clonotype was counted only a few times. The rearrangement links TRBV19 to TRBJ1-4; D may be TRBD1 (5 bases). Between the trimmed V and J ends, which lost 3 bases and 3 bases, there was a span of 8 bases. This CDR3 is built from 14 residues. Germline V gene lookup returns CDR1 LNHDA and CDR2 SQIVND (reference sequence). CDR3 region: CASSMGTANEKLFF. The CDR3 bases are TGTGCCAGTAGTATGGGGACGGCTAATGAAAAACTGTTTTTT.

This CDR3 is CASSLFRGGAADTQYF. DNA for the CDR3: TGTGCCAGCAGCTTGTTTCGCGGGGGGGCGGCAGATACGCAGTATTTT. The V call is TRBV5-4, the J call TRBJ2-3; TRBD2 matches at 9 bases. The CDR3 consists of 16 residues. The V gene end was trimmed by 1 base and the J gene end by 4 bases; junction bases not matched to a gene: 7. CDR1 is SGHNT, CDR2 YYREEE, per germline (reference sequence).

The chain has TRBV4-1 and TRBJ1-4; TRBD1 agrees at 7 bases. CDR1 and CDR2 (germline): MGHRA, YSYEKL. This CDR3 contains 14 residues. Unmatched junction bases numbered 1, after V lost 1 base and J lost 5 bases. The CDR3 protein is CASSQGTGNEKLFF. In DNA, the CDR3 is TGCGCCAGCAGCCAAGGGACAGGAAATGAAAAACTGTTTTTT.

The chain is built from TRBV20-1 and TRBJ1-4; D call uncertain. The CDR3 totals 13 residues. Trimming took 0 bases from V and 8 from J, leaving 10 bases between them. CDR1 DFQATT and CDR2 SNEGSKA come from the germline V gene (reference sequence). For the CDR3, the DNA is TGCAGTGCTAGAGATGGGATCGTGGAAAAACTGTTTTTT. This encodes CSARDGIVEKLFF.

This rearrangement joins TRBV5-8 to TRBJ2-5; tentatively, D is TRBD2 (5 bases). The CDR3 spans 12 residues. V was clipped by 4 bases and J by 11 bases, with 15 bases between them. Germline values: CDR1 SGHTS, CDR2 YDEGEE. CDR3 sequence (DNA): TGTGCCAGCAGCCCAGCCTTTAGGGAGCAGTACTTC. Its protein product is CASSPAFREQYF.

The CDR3 DNA sequence: TGCAGTGCTAGAGATGGGCCGGTGGTCCGAGGCATTCAGTACTTC. It translates to CSARDGPVVRGIQYF. The chain uses TRBV20-1 and TRBJ2-4; D remains unclear. With 0 bases removed from V and 9 bases from J, the gap between germline ends came to 18 bases. Germline values: CDR1 DFQATT, CDR2 SNEGSKA (reference sequence). The CDR3 loop spans 15 amino acids.

CDR3 nucleotides: TGCAGTGCTAGCCCTGCACTAGCGGGCCGTGGGGAGACCCAGTACTTC. This sequence encodes CSASPALAGRGETQYF. The chain uses TRBV20-1 and TRBJ2-5; TRBD2 aligns across 9 bases. CDR1 DFQATT and CDR2 SNEGSKA come from the germline V gene (reference sequence). V was pared by 3 bases and J by 5 bases, with 13 bases of the junction left unmatched. The CDR3 is made up of 16 amino acids.

The genes are TRBV20-1 and TRBJ2-5, with D possibly matching TRBD2 (5 bases). V was cut by 0 bases and J by 4 bases, with 12 bases left in between. This CDR3 comprises 14 residues. Germline lookup yields CDR1 DFQATT and CDR2 SNEGSKA (reference sequence). CDR3 sequence: CSARDSRTLETQYF. CDR3 bases: TGCAGTGCTAGAGATAGTAGGACTCTAGAGACCCAGTACTTC.

This clonotype was found a few times. V and J are TRBV6-5 and TRBJ1-5; 7 bases fit TRBD1. The CDR3 loop spans 15 amino acids. CDR1 and CDR2 from the germline V gene are MNHEY and SVGAGI. J was trimmed by 4 bases and V by 6 bases; bases with no gene match: 9. CDR3 sequence (DNA): TGTGCCAGCAGAAAAGGGACAGCCGCGAATCAGCCCCAGCATTTT. Translation: CASRKGTAANQPQHF.

In this sample, this clonotype turned up a few times. The rearrangement joins TRBV6-6 to TRBJ2-1, with 11 bases fitting TRBD1. The CDR3 runs to 14 residues. V was clipped by 4 bases and J by 6 bases; unmatched bases: 2. Germline V gives CDR1 MNHNY, CDR2 SVGAGI (reference sequence). CDR3 in amino acids: CASSWGTGGNEQFF. In nucleotides, the CDR3 is TGTGCCAGCAGTTGGGGGACAGGGGGCAATGAGCAGTTCTTC.

This clonotype showed up just a few times. The V and J genes are TRBV3-1 and TRBJ2-1; a possible D gene is TRBD1 (5 bases). Germline V gives CDR1 LGHDT, CDR2 YNNKEL (reference sequence). V was shortened by 3 bases and J by 5 bases, with 17 bases between the two germline ends. The CDR3 sequence is 16 residues long. The CDR3 DNA sequence: TGTGCCAGCAGCCATTTTAGCCTTACAGGTAACAATGAGCAGTTCTTC. This sequence encodes CASSHFSLTGNNEQFF.

V usage is TRBV5-1 and J usage is TRBJ2-3, with 7 positions matching TRBD2. CDR1 is SGHRS, CDR2 YFSETQ, per germline. J was trimmed by 6 bases and V by 3 bases; bases with no gene match: 16. The CDR3 length is 17 residues. The CDR3 loop is CASSSPPGAGERDTQYF. CDR3 nucleotide sequence: TGCGCCAGCAGCTCCCCCCCTGGCGCGGGGGAGAGGGATACGCAGTATTTT.

V is TRBV6-5 and J is TRBJ2-5; 12 nucleotides align to TRBD2. The length of the CDR3 is 18 residues. Trimming at V came to 0 bases and at J to 5 bases, leaving 10 bases not matched to a gene. Per the germline V gene, CDR1 is MNHEY and CDR2 is SVGAGI. The CDR3 is CASSYSSSGGELGETQYF. The CDR3 nucleotides read TGTGCCAGCAGTTACTCATCTAGCGGGGGGGAGTTAGGGGAGACCCAGTACTTC.

This chain uses TRBV2 with TRBJ1-6; 8 nucleotides line up with TRBD1. Germline V lookup: CDR1 SNHLY, CDR2 FYNNEI. The trim removed 7 bases at V and 9 bases at J, leaving 5 bases unmatched. This CDR3 has 13 amino acids. The CDR3 protein is CASNDRGGSPLHF. Here the CDR3 DNA reads TGTGCCAGCAATGACAGGGGAGGTTCACCCCTCCACTTT.

The V and J genes are TRBV7-9 and TRBJ2-1; D possibly corresponds to TRBD1 (7 bases). V shed 4 bases and J shed 0 bases, with 16 bases lying between them. In germline, CDR1 is SEHNR, CDR2 FQNEAQ (reference sequence). This CDR3 spans 17 amino acids. CDR3 protein: CASSSRGLADSYNEQFF. DNA of the CDR3: TGTGCCAGCAGCTCCAGGGGGTTAGCGGACTCCTACAATGAGCAGTTCTTC.